This T cell receptor (beta chain) was sequenced during a study of cytomegalovirus exposure and HLA in healthy donors (dated by TCRdb to about 2017). Notes on the research overall: An earlier analysis of roughly 630 of the donors reported about 250 Gb of sequence data and more than 90 million unique TCR beta sequences from approximately 180 million T cells. Roughly 300 gigabases of sequencing data and tens of millions of unique TCR sequences were included in an early release covering around 650 HLA-typed donors. Of the roughly 400 genotyped donors, about 80% fell in the genetic ancestry cluster associated with self-reported Caucasian donors. The aim of the study was to test whether cataloging public T cell receptors could identify signatures of past pathogen exposure. Using immunosequencing, the study profiled T cell repertoires from 500 to 800 subjects and related those repertoires to cytomegalovirus serostatus. In addition to the first cohort of 666 subjects, a separate validation cohort of 130 or so different subjects was used. The study combined high-throughput TCR immunosequencing, statistical association of individual TCRs with disease status, and machine learning to predict cytomegalovirus infection status. A later analysis re-analyzed previously published TCR beta repertoires from several hundred donors and added high-resolution HLA genotyping to study TCR occurrence patterns. The later analysis used no new phenotypic data to find candidate immune exposures, relying instead on TCR beta sequences and their occurrence across donors. An earlier analysis of a few hundred of the donors applied high-throughput TCR beta sequencing to assess whether each TCR beta V gene segment acted as functional or pseudogenic. Donor age, sex, ethnicity and CMV serostatus were compiled alongside the repertoire data. Genome-wide SNP genotypes for about 65% of the roughly 670 donors were used in a later genetic analysis, which treated that subset as a discovery cohort. Every repertoire in the discovery cohort had been generated on one and the same sequencing platform. HLA typing included class I and class II loci at four-digit resolution. The number of donors typed differed by locus, with about 629-630 for A, B, C, DRB1 and DQB1, 522 for DQA1, 600 to 610 for DPA1, and 450 to 480 for DPB1. Because of strong linkage in the cohort, five DR-DQ haplotypes were treated as single units for association and clustering. Among around 400 genotyped donors of the cohort, an average of approximately 240,000 unique TCR beta nucleotide sequences was sequenced per donor, of which approximately 18% were non-productive. Results the study describes overall, beyond this receptor: The sequencing pipeline was judged likely to have produced a cluster of highly shared sequence variants as a technical artifact. Over 15 rarely observed V segments, including chromosome 9 orphons, were excluded from the earlier analysis of a few hundred of the donors because counts were too low. Across donors, most TCR sequences were observed very rarely, whereas some public TCRs were present in many individuals. According to a later analysis, TCR association rates differed among HLA loci, with DRB1 alleles showing the most associated TCRs and HLA-C alleles showing the fewest. Specific HLA alleles were associated with 15,000 to 20,000 TCR beta sequences at a false discovery rate of 0.05 in a later analysis. In a later analysis, most CMV-associated TCR beta chains were found to appear HLA-restricted, with HLA associations seemingly driven largely by CMV exposure. A later analysis found that HLA-associated TCR beta chains were more clonally expanded and had lower generation probabilities than equally common non-associated chains. This cohort had only TCR beta chains sequenced, and the lack of alpha or paired-chain data limited which features could be detected. A further reported finding was that TCR beta sequences accurately predicted the HLA-A and HLA-B alleles for most subjects in the first cohort. The classifier was reported to diagnose cytomegalovirus status with high specificity and sensitivity in both the original and validation cohorts. The only immune exposure information available for the cohort was CMV serostatus. In vitro tests confirmed that a few of the cytomegalovirus-associated TCR beta chains recognize cytomegalovirus antigens. An association between a missense DCLRE1C variant and V-gene and J-gene trimming of TCR beta chains was found in a later genetic analysis and replicated in an independent cohort. Presence/absence analyses assumed roughly uniform sequencing depth across donors, an assumption that may not hold. In a later genetic analysis, fewer N-insertions in productive TCRs were reported among donors in an Asian-associated ancestry cluster than the approximately 710-donor mean. The authors suggested that the approach could potentially be generalized to other disease states and immunological phenotypes. Correlated functional status among segregating V segments might reflect linkage disequilibrium, but an unknown experimental factor could not be ruled out. HLA typing was unavailable for some donors at each locus, so association tests used only the typed subset. When HLA alleles, especially DR and DQ, strongly co-occurred, TCR associations were difficult to assign to individual alleles. A later analysis reported that several top co-occurrence clusters appeared linked to parvovirus B19, influenza, CMV and Epstein-Barr virus. Because the 87-base-pair reads could not distinguish some IMGT-functional V segments, including TRBV6-2 and TRBV6-3, those segments were excluded. The study listed 150 to 200 TCR beta chains as associated with cytomegalovirus. In an earlier analysis of fewer than 750 of the donors, most TCR beta V segments were observed in productive rearrangements about 90% or about 30% of the time, broadly matching IMGT annotations.

The cohort comprised some 730 healthy bone marrow donors. Cohort members were all nominally healthy when sampled, although unrecorded immune exposures were likely present. The donor tested CMV seronegative, placing the donor among the roughly 400 seronegative members of the cohort. A peripheral blood sample was provided by each donor, and peripheral blood mononuclear cells were used for TCR beta sequencing. The Qiagen DNeasy Blood Extraction Kit was used to extract genomic DNA from the blood cell samples. The CDR3 covers 15 residues, taking in both the cysteine and the phenylalanine. The CDR3 DNA has 45 bases and is translated from base 1. V is trimmed back by 4 bases and J by 4 bases, and the junction contains 4 bases that no gene match accounts for. From a lookup of the germline V gene, CDR1 and CDR2 are MNHEY and SVGAGI. As for this clone: Its antigen remains undetermined. Base qualities were left out, and no much larger clone turns up one base away.

Library preparation used the immunoSEQ multiplex PCR assay. A mixture of 60 forward primers for TCR Vbeta segments and 13 reverse primers for TCR Jbeta segments was used in the multiplex PCR. Amplification of the CDR3 region of rearranged TCR beta genes was performed with a multiplex PCR assay on genomic DNA. On the Illumina HiSeq System, the amplified TCR beta libraries were sequenced as 87-base-pair reads. As for how the authors treated the data: Across the 500 to 850 repertoires, a later analysis counted roughly 77 million unique TCR beta chains, 8.5 million to 12 million of which were shared by at least two donors. To remove PCR and sequencing errors, raw reads were error-corrected and collapsed into unique sequences using a nearest-neighbor algorithm that merged closely related sequences. CDR3 sequences were aligned to IMGT reference sequences to assign V, D and J gene segments. For a sequence to be retained, a match of at least six nucleotides was required to both a V gene segment and a J gene segment. Rearrangements were classified as productive when the CDR3 lacked stop codons and remained in frame with V and J, and all other rearrangements were classified as non-productive. Following IMGT convention, CDR3 was defined as the stretch from the second conserved V-encoded cysteine up to the conserved J-encoded phenylalanine. Sequences without an unambiguous match to a single V gene segment were excluded from the earlier analysis of about 640 of the donors. An earlier analysis of several hundred of the donors classified V segments as functional when productive rearrangements were above 56.7% and as segregating when the standard deviation between donors was above 5%. A statistical classification framework was built for diagnosing cytomegalovirus status from the catalog of TCR beta chain sequences. In a later analysis, TCR nucleotide sequences were compared against IMGT/GENE-DB human TR gene sequences so that V and J genes could be assigned. The TCRdist pipeline was used in a later analysis to assign CDR3 sequences and most-parsimonious VDJ recombination scenarios. In a later analysis, each TCR beta chain was defined by its CDR3 amino acid sequence together with its V-gene family, and reads without a unique V-gene family were excluded. In a later analysis, several hundred highly shared, low-generation-probability nucleotide sequences were removed to address suspected cross-contamination and a sequencing artifact. For each public chain, a later analysis derived a clonal expansion index from normalized ranks of inferred template counts within each repertoire. A later analysis computed generation probabilities with a VDJ recombination model fitted to out-of-frame rearrangements, and checked the results against IGoR. Hypergeometric tests were used in a later analysis to score TCR-TCR, TCR-HLA and TCR-CMV co-occurrence, with a repertoire-size bias correction applied to the TCR pairs. A later analysis estimated false discovery rates by permuting HLA or CMV assignments 20 times. A later analysis grouped co-occurring TCRs with DBSCAN, adding TCRdist sequence similarity when clustering within HLA-allele-positive subsets. Repertoires with fewer than 30,000 or more than 120,000 public chains, plus five repertoires with anomalous nucleotide sharing, were excluded from co-occurrence clustering. The table was pulled from immuneACCESS by TCRdb, which kept in-frame rearrangements only. Such tables lose some clones; where checked, under half of the loss comes from unresolved V genes, and the rest has no known cause. V, J and clone size are taken as reported in that table, and D and trimming were inferred from the DNA itself. The sample table contains about 88,000 clones; only one count was recorded for less than 70% of them. In total, the top ten clones hold under 3% of the sample.

The TCR sequence derives from a man aged 45-65 years in good health and CMV-seronegative. The sample comprised PBMCs. The chain couples TRBV6-5 to TRBJ2-6; 7 middle bases align to TRBD1. Here is the DNA: TGTGCCAGCAGTTTCTACAGGGGCGGGGCCAACGTCCTGACTTTC. Translated, this gives CASSFYRGGANVLTF.